These 11 T cell receptor beta chains were all obtained from the same sample, sequenced in a study of shared clonotypes between healthy human individuals. The repertoire was sequenced with immunoSEQ multiplex PCR; TCRdb's copy has only in-frame clones and lacks some. The sample shows approximately 2.3 million clones, approximately 93% of them seen only once. The source material was naive CD4+ T cells from PBMCs. The subset was: CD45RA+ positively selected. Receptors originate from a man younger than 35 in good health. Some clones in this sample may be carry-over from other donors' samples.

The genes are TRBV5-4 and TRBJ2-1; 11 bases are shared with TRBD2. This CDR3 is built from 16 residues. The V gene end was trimmed by 4 bases and the J gene end by 7 bases; junction bases not matched to a gene: 10. Germline CDR1 SGHNT, CDR2 YYREEE (reference sequence). DNA of the CDR3: TGTGCCAGCAGCAGCGGGACTAGCGGCGTTTGGAATGAGCAGTTCTTC. Protein product: CASSSGTSGVWNEQFF.

The chain links TRBV7-3 to TRBJ2-3, with 10 bases identical to TRBD2. After removal of 5 bases from V and 4 bases from J, the junction contained 6 bases not matched to a gene. The CDR3 totals 15 residues. From germline, CDR1 is SGHTA and CDR2 FQGTGA. This CDR3 is CASSRSSGSPDTQYF. The CDR3 nucleotides read TGTGCCAGCAGCCGATCTAGCGGGAGTCCAGATACGCAGTATTTT.

The chain recombines TRBV28 with TRBJ2-7; 7 positions match TRBD1. J gave up 6 bases and V 4 bases, and 9 bases lay outside the gene matches. This CDR3 has 14 residues. Germline loops: CDR1 MDHEN, CDR2 SYDVKM. CDR3 sequence: CASSSPGTAGEQYF. CDR3 in DNA: TGTGCCAGCAGTTCACCTGGGACAGCTGGCGAGCAGTACTTC.

The chain recombines TRBV4-3 with TRBJ1-1, with a weak D call TRBD1 (6 bases). The CDR3 spans 15 residues. The V and J ends lost 0 bases and 4 bases respectively, with 12 bases between them. Germline CDR1 is LGHNA and CDR2 is YSLEER. The CDR3 nucleotides are TGCGCCAGCAGCCAAGAATGGGGCAGGGGCACTGAAGCTTTCTTT. Its protein product is CASSQEWGRGTEAFF.

J is TRBJ2-7 and V is TRBV6-1; D remains unclear. The CDR3 loop spans 12 amino acids. Per the germline V gene, CDR1 is MNHNS and CDR2 is SASEGT. The V end lost 4 bases, the J end lost 3 bases, and 7 bases lay between the germline ends. DNA of the CDR3: TGTGCCAGCAGTGCTCAGGTCTACGAGCAGTACTTC. Its protein is CASSAQVYEQYF.

The rearrangement joins TRBV9 to TRBJ2-5, with 8 bases aligning to TRBD2. Trimming cost V 3 bases and J 5 bases; bases outside gene matches: 12. The CDR3 consists of 16 residues. Germline V gene lookup returns CDR1 SGDLS and CDR2 YYNGEE. The CDR3 region is CASSATSGSIWETQYF. The CDR3 nucleotides are TGTGCCAGCAGCGCGACGAGCGGGAGTATTTGGGAGACCCAGTACTTC.

The rearrangement uses TRBV5-1 and TRBJ2-3; 8 bases line up with TRBD2. Germline V gives CDR1 SGHRS, CDR2 YFSETQ. The CDR3 sequence is 15 residues long. The ends lost 5 bases at V and 3 bases at J; junction bases unmatched: 8. In nucleotides, the CDR3 is TGCGCCAGCAGGACGGGGGGACTAGTGACAGATACGCAGTATTTT. Translating gives CASRTGGLVTDTQYF. Complete variable domain (other parts from reference TRBV5-1 and TRBJ2-3): KAGVTQTPRYLIKTRGQQVTLSCSPISGHRSVSWYQQTPGQGLQFLFEYFSETQRNKGNFPGRFSGRQFSNSRSEMNVSTLELGDSALYLCASRTGGLVTDTQYFGPGTRLTVL.

V is TRBV28 and J is TRBJ1-5; D is perhaps TRBD1 (6 bases). The germline V gene has CDR1 MDHEN and CDR2 SYDVKM. The CDR3 spans 17 residues. V was clipped by 2 bases and J by 4 bases, with 18 bases between them. This CDR3 is CASSLEGRGRGNQPQHF. The CDR3 nucleotides are TGTGCCAGCAGTTTAGAAGGTAGGGGGAGAGGGAATCAGCCCCAGCATTTT.

The rearrangement uses TRBV5-1 and TRBJ1-5; no firm D call. CDR3 size: 17 residues. Germline V gene sequence: CDR1 SGHRS, CDR2 YFSETQ. Trimming cost V 0 bases and J 1 base, with 14 bases left between them. The CDR3 nucleotides are TGCGCCAGCAGCTTGGCCCCTGCCGAAGACAGCAATCAGCCCCAGCATTTT. Translated, it gives CASSLAPAEDSNQPQHF.

This chain links TRBV28 with TRBJ1-5; possibly TRBD1 for D (6 bases). The CDR3 covers 14 residues. Germline-derived CDR1 and CDR2 are MDHEN and SYDVKM. The ends were cut back, 7 bases at V and 0 bases at J, with 10 bases in the middle. CDR3 in amino acids: CASKGGYSNQPQHF. In DNA form, the CDR3 reads TGTGCCAGCAAGGGGGGATATAGCAATCAGCCCCAGCATTTT.

The chain combines TRBV27 with TRBJ2-5, with D hard to call. Germline V gene sequence: CDR1 MNHEY, CDR2 SMNVEV (reference sequence). This CDR3 comprises 12 residues. The V and J ends lost 5 bases and 4 bases respectively, with 8 bases between them. DNA for the CDR3: TGTGCCAGCAGTCAGCAGCCAGAGACCCAGTACTTC. It is translated as CASSQQPETQYF.